This T cell receptor (beta chain) was observed in a study of blood T cell repertoires in COVID-19. CDR3 length: 12 residues. Germline V gene data show CDR1 as GTSNPN and CDR2 as SVGIG (reference sequence). Trimming cost V 3 bases and J 0 bases, with 4 bases left between them. Some clones are missing from TCRdb's copy, which holds only in-frame ones; the method was immunoSEQ multiplex PCR. The sample lists fewer than 95,000 clones; 85% to 90% were seen once. Sequenced material: peripheral blood. This TCR derives from a woman of 80 years or more with acute or convalescent COVID-19. The chain couples TRBV30 to TRBJ2-3; no firm D call. The CDR3 protein is CAWSPSTDTQYF. CDR3 nucleotide sequence: TGTGCCTGGAGCCCTAGCACAGATACGCAGTATTTT.